Shown below are 23 T cell receptor beta chains from a single sample sequenced in a study of blood T cells in healthy people across ages. Primers used in a second PCR of roughly 6 to 11 cycles were a sample-barcoded 5' primer and a J-beta primer mix. TCRdb passed the 5' RACE reads through MiXCR, listing each CDR3 protein once. Seen here are 650,000 to 950,000 distinct CDR3 sequences, about 42% observed once, and the top ten hold around 18%. The source material was blood. Receptors originate from a man aged 55 to 69 in good health.

The V gene is TRBV18, the J gene TRBJ1-4; 8 positions agree with TRBD1. Trimming removed 6 bases from V and 11 bases from J; junction bases left unmatched: 11. This CDR3 spans 14 amino acids. The germline CDR1 and CDR2 sequences are KGHSH and LQKENI. CDR3 amino acids: CASSEGQVNKKLFF. The CDR3 nucleotides are TGTGCCAGCTCGGAGGGACAGGTGAATAAGAAACTGTTTTTT.

The gene calls are TRBV24-1 and TRBJ2-3; D is uncertain. CDR1 KGHDR and CDR2 SFDVKD come from the germline V gene. V lost 1 base and J lost 3, with 4 bases in between. The CDR3 is 13 amino acids. The CDR3 here is CATSDFGTDTQYF. CDR3 bases: TGTGCCACCAGTGATTTCGGGACAGATACGCAGTATTTT.

V and J are TRBV7-9 and TRBJ2-5; 8 bases fit TRBD1. The DNA end is more similar to TRBJ2-7, so the J call may be wrong. The CDR3 totals 12 residues. Germline V gene data show CDR1 as SEHNR and CDR2 as FQNEAQ (reference sequence). CDR3 residues: CASSQGAHEQYF. The CDR3 bases are TGTGCCAGCAGCCAGGGGGCCCACGAGCAGTACTTC.

This clonotype was observed a handful of times. The chain is built from TRBV6-6 and TRBJ2-7, with 7 positions matching TRBD2. The CDR3 totals 16 residues. Germline V lookup: CDR1 MNHNY, CDR2 SVGAGI (reference sequence). J lost 1 base, V lost 2 bases, and 8 bases had no gene match. Here the CDR3 reads CASSYGWGGESYEQYF. Written as DNA, the CDR3 is TGTGCCAGCAGTTACGGGTGGGGGGGGGAATCCTACGAGCAGTACTTC.

J is TRBJ2-1 and V is TRBV5-1, with D perhaps TRBD1 (6 bases). This CDR3 comprises 14 residues. CDR1 is SGHRS and CDR2 is YFSETQ in the germline V gene. V lost 4 bases and J lost 8, with 16 bases in between. The CDR3 DNA reads as TGCGCCAGCAGCCGGGGACAAGGCTCGGATGAGCAGTTCTTC. This encodes CASSRGQGSDEQFF.

The V and J genes are TRBV4-1 and TRBJ1-1, with D unclear. The V and J ends lost 4 bases and 10 bases respectively, with 13 bases between them. CDR3 size: 12 residues. CDR1 and CDR2 from the germline V gene are MGHRA and YSYEKL. CDR3 DNA sequence: TGCGCCAGCAGCCCGAACACTATTGGAGCTTTCTTT. This encodes CASSPNTIGAFF.

Comment on this clonotype: At one end, the junction sequence differs from germline, possibly due to a read error. The gene calls are TRBV9 and TRBJ2-3; 12 nucleotides agree with TRBD2. CDR1 SGDLS and CDR2 YYNGEE come from the germline V gene. The CDR3 is 16 residues long. The CDR3 region is CASSVRSSGGARTRYF. CDR3 bases: TGTGCCAGCAGCGTGAGGTCTAGCGGGGGGGCCCGGACGCGGTATTTT.

The sample holds a few counts of this clonotype. The J gene is TRBJ2-1, the V gene TRBV20-1; the D gene is possibly TRBD2 (5 bases). V lost 3 bases and J 10 bases, leaving 16 bases between the germline ends. This CDR3 contains 13 residues. In germline, CDR1 is DFQATT, CDR2 SNEGSKA (reference sequence). The CDR3 loop reads CSASPRTAQEQFF. The CDR3 nucleotides read TGCAGTGCTAGTCCCCGGACTGCCCAAGAGCAGTTCTTC.

This clonotype was seen a handful of times. Here the CDR3 reads CASSPEGNSPYEQYF. The DNA of the CDR3 is TGTGCCAGCAGCCCTGAGGGAAACTCACCCTACGAGCAGTACTTC. The V and J genes are TRBV28 and TRBJ2-7, with D perhaps matching TRBD2 (5 bases). This CDR3 has 15 residues. V lost 6 bases to trimming and J lost 2 bases, with 17 bases between them. Germline-derived CDR1 and CDR2 are MDHEN and SYDVKM.

This clonotype was detected only a few times. This chain's CDR3 is CASSRGMRSPLHF. CDR3 bases: TGTGCCAGCAGCCGGGGTATGAGGTCACCCCTCCACTTT. The genes are TRBV14 and TRBJ1-6, with D unresolved. The CDR3 is made up of 13 amino acids. V lost 4 bases, J lost 10 bases, and 11 bases lay in between. Germline CDR1 SGHDN, CDR2 FVKESK.

The V gene is TRBV4-3, the J gene TRBJ2-7; TRBD2 is a possible D gene (6 bases). The CDR3 covers 17 residues. V lost 4 bases and J 1 base, leaving 20 bases between the germline ends. The germline gives CDR1 LGHNA, CDR2 YSLEER. As DNA, the CDR3 is TGCGCCAGCAGCCGAGATCGTGGGGGACTCAGTTCCTACGAGCAGTACTTC. This encodes CASSRDRGGLSSYEQYF.

The chain combines TRBV3-1 with TRBJ2-3; D possibly corresponds to TRBD2 (6 bases). The CDR3 length is 16 residues. The V gene lost 1 base and the J gene lost 1 base, with 12 bases spanning the gap. Germline V gives CDR1 LGHDT, CDR2 YNNKEL (reference sequence). The DNA of the CDR3 is TGTGCCAGCAGCCAAGTACTGGGACTCCGCACAGATACGCAGTATTTT. Translating gives CASSQVLGLRTDTQYF.

The rearrangement links TRBV20-1 to TRBJ2-4; possible D gene TRBD2, 6 bases. The CDR3 sequence is 14 residues long. The ends were cut back, 3 bases at V and 15 bases at J, with 24 bases in the middle. The germline gives CDR1 DFQATT, CDR2 SNEGSKA (reference sequence). The CDR3 spells CSARVAGRGETLYF. CDR3 nucleotides: TGCAGTGCTAGGGTGGCGGGGAGAGGAGAGACCCTGTACTTC.

The V gene is TRBV20-1, the J gene TRBJ2-7; D uncertain. Trimming stripped 2 bases from V and 6 bases from J, with 17 bases between. The germline V gene has CDR1 DFQATT and CDR2 SNEGSKA (reference sequence). This CDR3 is 14 amino acids long. CDR3 DNA: TGCAGTGCTAGAAGTCAGAGTTCGCGTCCCGAGCAGTACTTC. Translated, it gives CSARSQSSRPEQYF.

As concerns this clonotype: A much larger clone is a single base away; this may be a read error. The chain recombines TRBV4-3 with TRBJ2-1; TRBD2 matches 11 bases. Germline V gene lookup returns CDR1 LGHNA and CDR2 YSLEER. This CDR3 has 18 amino acids. Here the CDR3 DNA reads TGCGCCGGCAGCCAAGGGGCTCGGGGACTAGCGGTTTCCAATGAGCAGTTCTTC. It encodes CAGSQGARGLAVSNEQFF.

V and J are TRBV30 and TRBJ2-7, with no clear D. CDR3 length: 13 amino acids. Germline V CDR1 and CDR2: GTSNPN, SVGIG (reference sequence). V lost 0 bases and J 5 bases, leaving 11 bases between the germline ends. CDR3 sequence reads: CAWSVDGQDEQYF. In nucleotides, the CDR3 is TGTGCCTGGAGTGTAGACGGGCAGGACGAGCAGTACTTC.

This clonotype appeared a few times. The V call is TRBV20-1, the J call TRBJ2-7; 7 bases align to TRBD2. The assigned J gene may be wrong: the sequence end matches TRBJ2-5 better. The CDR3 loop spans 14 amino acids. The V gene's germline CDR1 is DFQATT and CDR2 SNEGSKA (reference sequence). CDR3 sequence reads: CSARDSGYWKTQYF. The CDR3, as DNA: TGCAGTGCTAGAGATAGCGGGTACTGGAAGACCCAGTACTTC.

The chain joins TRBV7-9 to TRBJ2-7; D remains unclear. The J call may be in error: the DNA end matches TRBJ2-5 better. Germline V gives CDR1 SEHNR, CDR2 FQNEAQ (reference sequence). The length of the CDR3 is 14 residues. The CDR3: CASSLEPVKETQYF. The CDR3, as DNA: TGTGCCAGCAGCTTAGAGCCAGTAAAAGAGACCCAGTACTTC.

The V gene is TRBV6-2 or TRBV6-3, the J gene TRBJ2-2; D unclear. The germline V gene encodes CDR1 MNHEY and CDR2 SVGEGT. The CDR3 loop spans 15 amino acids. Trimming removed 1 base from V and 1 base from J, with 7 bases in between. The CDR3 is CASSYYRMNTGELFF. DNA of the CDR3: TGTGCCAGCAGTTACTACAGAATGAACACCGGGGAGCTGTTTTTT.

The gene calls are TRBV20-1 and TRBJ1-2; D is perhaps TRBD1 (5 bases). The CDR3 consists of 13 residues. Trimming left V 2 bases short and J 3 bases short, with 10 bases between. Germline values: CDR1 DFQATT, CDR2 SNEGSKA (reference sequence). CDR3: CSARSQVDYGYTF. DNA of the CDR3: TGCAGTGCTAGATCACAGGTCGACTATGGCTACACCTTC.

J is TRBJ2-3 and V is TRBV12-3 or TRBV12-4, with a possible D match to TRBD2 (6 bases). CDR3 length equals 15 residues. V dropped 6 bases and J dropped 4 bases, with 17 bases sitting between them. The CDR3 loop is CASRPAGLTPDTQYF. CDR3 nucleotide sequence: TGTGCCAGCAGACCTGCGGGGTTGACGCCAGATACGCAGTATTTT.

There are a few counts of this clonotype. The V gene is TRBV29-1, the J gene TRBJ2-7; 10 bases fit TRBD1. V lost 7 bases to trimming and J lost 7 bases; unmatched junction nucleotides: 19. The germline V gene encodes CDR1 SQVTM and CDR2 ANQGSEA. CDR3 size: 16 residues. The CDR3 nucleotides read TGCAGCGCCGTGACAGGGGGCCGCGGGAGAGCCAATGAGCAGTACTTC. This codes for CSAVTGGRGRANEQYF.

The chain carries TRBV6-5 and TRBJ2-7; the match to TRBD2 covers 13 bases. Germline V CDR1 and CDR2: MNHEY, SVGAGI. The CDR3 loop spans 14 amino acids. Losses at the gene ends were 7 bases for V and 2 bases for J; bases not matched to a gene: 2. In DNA form, the CDR3 reads TGTGCCAGCAAGACTAGCGGGGGGACCTACGAGCAGTACTTC. Its protein is CASKTSGGTYEQYF.